The 15 T cell receptor beta chains below all came from one sample that was sequenced in a study of T cell responses to AZD1222 COVID-19 vaccine. Sequencing used immunoSEQ multiplex PCR; TCRdb keeps in-frame clones, though not all of them. The repertoire holds 150,000 to 200,000 clones, with 85% to 95% as singletons. The specimen was peripheral blood, collected 28 days after the second AZD1222 dose. The receptors derive from an adult who received the AZD1222 COVID-19 vaccine.

This chain joins TRBV6-5 and TRBJ1-2; perhaps TRBD1 as D (5 bases). The CDR3 is 14 amino acids. V was trimmed by 8 bases and J by 0 bases, leaving 13 bases between them. Germline-derived CDR1 and CDR2 are MNHEY and SVGAGI. As DNA, the CDR3 is TGTGCCAGCTCGAAACAGGAGTCTAACTATGGCTACACCTTC. Translated: CASSKQESNYGYTF.

The rearrangement uses TRBV11-3 and TRBJ2-2, with D perhaps TRBD1 (6 bases). Germline V gives CDR1 SGHNT, CDR2 YENEEA. The CDR3 loop spans 16 amino acids. V was clipped by 5 bases and J by 4 bases, with 17 bases between them. As DNA, the CDR3 is TGTGCCAGCAGCGGAGACTTACAGGGTGGCACCGGGGAGCTGTTTTTT. Translation gives CASSGDLQGGTGELFF.

The V gene is TRBV30, the J gene TRBJ1-2; no reliable D call. The CDR3 has 10 residues. CDR1 GTSNPN and CDR2 SVGIG come from the germline V gene (reference sequence). The V and J ends lost 4 bases and 8 bases respectively, with 8 bases between them. For the CDR3, the DNA is TGTGCCTGGAATCGGCGGGGCTACACCTTC. It codes for CAWNRRGYTF.

The chain has TRBV3-1 (or the pseudogene TRBV3-2) and TRBJ2-1, with 8 nucleotides matching TRBD1. The V gene end was trimmed by 4 bases and the J gene end by 6 bases; junction bases not matched to a gene: 8. Germline assignment: CDR1 LGHDT and CDR2 YNNKEL (reference sequence). The CDR3 has 15 amino acids. The CDR3 region has the DNA TGTGCCAGCAGCCCCCTTCAGGGGGCAGTCAATGAGCAGTTCTTC. It translates to CASSPLQGAVNEQFF.

This chain joins TRBV4-1 and TRBJ2-5; no clear D. The ends were cut back, 0 bases at V and 2 bases at J, with 10 bases in the middle. This CDR3 is built from 15 residues. CDR1 and CDR2 (germline): MGHRA, YSYEKL. The CDR3 region is CASSQDLAEQETQYF. The CDR3 nucleotides read TGCGCCAGCAGCCAAGATCTGGCGGAACAAGAGACCCAGTACTTC.

As to this clone: In the same sample, other DNA sequences code for this CDR3. The chain combines TRBV3-1 (or the pseudogene TRBV3-2) with TRBJ1-3; D is possibly TRBD1 (5 bases). The CDR3 length is 14 residues. CDR1 and CDR2 (germline): LGHDT, YNNKEL (reference sequence). The V end was cut by 1 base, the J end by 1 base, with 5 bases between. The chain's CDR3 is CASSQGGSGNTIYF. The CDR3 coding sequence is TGTGCCAGCAGCCAAGGGGGGTCTGGAAACACCATATATTTT.

The chain links TRBV30 to TRBJ1-4; TRBD1 matches 10 bases. The germline CDR1 and CDR2 sequences are GTSNPN and SVGIG (reference sequence). The CDR3 length is 16 residues. The V and J ends lost 6 bases and 7 bases, in that order; junction bases with no gene match: 14. Here the CDR3 reads CACGVFDRDRGEKLFF. DNA of the CDR3: TGTGCCTGCGGGGTTTTTGACCGGGACAGGGGTGAAAAACTGTTTTTT.

CDR3 in amino acids: CASTPARTNEKLFF. The DNA for the CDR3 is TGTGCCAGCACCCCGGCGAGGACTAATGAAAAACTGTTTTTT. The chain joins TRBV6-5 to TRBJ1-4; D is uncertain. Germline V gene data show CDR1 as MNHEY and CDR2 as SVGAGI. Trimming took 7 bases from V and 2 from J, leaving 11 bases between them. This CDR3 is 14 amino acids long.

This clone appeared once. The chain carries TRBV6-4 and TRBJ2-3; no clear D. Per germline, CDR1 MRHNA and CDR2 SNTAGT. The V end was cut by 0 bases, the J end by 0 bases, with 10 bases between. This CDR3 contains 16 residues. The CDR3 region is CASSDSRSPSTDTQYF. CDR3 sequence (DNA): TGTGCCAGCAGTGACTCACGGAGCCCTAGCACAGATACGCAGTATTTT.

The chain couples TRBV5-6 to TRBJ2-7, with 10 bases lining up with TRBD1. CDR3 length equals 14 residues. With V trimmed by 4 bases and J by 6 bases, 7 bases remained unmatched. CDR1 and CDR2 from the germline V gene are SGHDT and YYEEEE. CDR3 bases: TGTGCCAGCAGCAGACCCGGGACAGGGGCCGAGCAGTACTTC. Translation gives CASSRPGTGAEQYF.

J is TRBJ2-3 and V is TRBV6-5, with D unresolved. The CDR3 is 15 residues long. Trimming stripped 4 bases from V and 0 bases from J, with 11 bases between. Germline CDR1 and CDR2: MNHEY and SVGAGI. This chain's CDR3 is CASSLGYSSTDTQYF. CDR3 nucleotide sequence: TGTGCCAGCAGTTTAGGATACTCTAGCACAGATACGCAGTATTTT.

The V call is TRBV19, the J call TRBJ2-2; 13 bases fit TRBD2. V shed 8 bases, J shed 8 bases, and the junction held 14 bases outside the gene matches. The CDR3 loop spans 17 amino acids. Germline values: CDR1 LNHDA, CDR2 SQIVND (reference sequence). CDR3 amino acids: CASGRTSGSGVAGELFF. DNA for the CDR3: TGTGCCAGTGGAAGGACTAGCGGGAGTGGTGTGGCTGGGGAGCTGTTTTTT.

The genes are TRBV18 and TRBJ2-1; 7 bases map to TRBD2. V shed 6 bases, J shed 7 bases, and the junction held 6 bases outside the gene matches. The CDR3 contains 13 residues. CDR1 and CDR2 from the germline V gene are KGHSH and LQKENI. The CDR3 loop reads CASSANSGNEQFF. CDR3 coding DNA: TGTGCCAGCTCGGCGAATAGCGGGAATGAGCAGTTCTTC.

The rearrangement joins TRBV2 to TRBJ1-5; D remains unclear. CDR3 size: 16 residues. The V gene's germline CDR1 is SNHLY and CDR2 FYNNEI. Trimming shortened V by 5 bases and J by 0 bases, and 14 bases separated the two germline ends. The CDR3 bases are TGTGCCAGCAGTCCTAGACGTGACCATAGCAATCAGCCCCAGCATTTT. Translated, it gives CASSPRRDHSNQPQHF.

The chain couples TRBV5-1 to TRBJ1-1; 7 positions match TRBD1. With 0 bases clipped from V and 4 bases from J, the junction kept 3 bases outside the gene matches. CDR1 is SGHRS and CDR2 is YFSETQ in the germline V gene. The CDR3 length is 14 residues. The DNA for the CDR3 is TGCGCCAGCAGCTTGGGACAGGGAGTCACTGAAGCTTTCTTT. It encodes CASSLGQGVTEAFF.